This T cell receptor (beta chain) is from a study of blood T cell repertoires in COVID-19. Study details: Samples of COVID-19 (acute and convalescent) were obtained from the United States, Italy and Spain. From T cells, B-cell-depleted T cells, or PBMCs came the material, which was cDNA or gDNA.

V shed 1 base and J shed 4 bases, with 10 bases lying between them. This CDR3 is 14 amino acids long. In germline, CDR1 is SGHDN, CDR2 FVKESK. In Seattle, patients joined the study during active infection and were tracked longitudinally. Authors' processing steps: Reference gene primer amplification gave nucleated cell count estimates. The data were produced by immunoSEQ multiplex PCR, yet TCRdb's version contains in-frame clones alone and is incomplete. The V and J calls and clone size were taken over from that table, and D and trimming were inferred from the DNA. Seen here are about 170,000 clones, roughly 80% observed once, and the top ten hold approximately 8.1%.

The chain is built from TRBV14 and TRBJ1-2; TRBD1 might be the D (6 bases). The TCR was taken from a woman of 80 years or more with COVID-19, enrolled during active disease. The specimen sequenced was peripheral blood. The CDR3 sequence: CASSQGQASYGYTF. The CDR3 DNA follows: TGTGCCAGCAGCCAAGGACAGGCCAGCTATGGCTACACCTTC. Together with reference TRBV14 and TRBJ1-2, the CDR3 gives the full variable domain: EAGVTQFPSHSVIEKGQTVTLRCDPISGHDNLYWYRRVMGKEIKFLLHFVKESKQDESGMPNNRFLAERTGGTYSTLKVQPAELEDSGVYFCASSQGQASYGYTFGSGTRLTVV.